Listed below are T cell receptor beta chains from one sample, sequenced in a study of PD-1 blockade in classical Hodgkin lymphoma. Only in-frame clones appear in the TCRdb table, and some are missing; sequencing was by immunoSEQ multiplex PCR. Of approximately 17,000 clones listed, approximately 69% are singletons. Source: peripheral blood mononuclear cells (PBMCs), taken before the second cycle of nivolumab. The receptors originated from a human donor with classical Hodgkin lymphoma. CDR3s include the opening cysteine and the closing phenylalanine or tryptophan. A D gene is named only where the DNA matches it firmly. Expanded clones get a size class; other rows say once, few or many, or leave the size out.

V: TRBV13; size: few; D: TRBD1; J: TRBJ2-7; CDR3: CASSSRDRAHEQYF; DNA: TGTGCCAGCAGCTCCCGGGACAGGGCTCACGAGCAGTACTTC
V: TRBV4-1; size: NA; D: NA; J: TRBJ1-2; CDR3: CASSQEIGSEYGYTF; DNA: TGCGCCAGCAGCCAAGAGATCGGGTCCGAGTATGGCTACACCTTC
V: TRBV11-2; size: NA; D: TRBD1; J: TRBJ2-7; CDR3: CASSTGQGGYEQYF; DNA: TGTGCCAGCAGCACTGGACAGGGCGGGTACGAGCAGTACTTC
V: TRBV2; size: once; D: TRBD2; J: TRBJ2-3; CDR3: CASSAGTSGRFGTDTQYF; DNA: TGTGCCAGCAGTGCAGGGACTAGCGGGAGATTTGGCACAGATACGCAGTATTTT
V: TRBV4-1; size: NA; D: NA; J: TRBJ1-5; CDR3: CASSKADTGFQPQHF; DNA: TGCGCCAGCAGCAAGGCCGACACAGGGTTTCAGCCCCAGCATTTT
V: TRBV28; size: NA; D: TRBD2; J: TRBJ2-7; CDR3: CASSLLAGEYEQYF; DNA: TGTGCCAGCAGTTTACTAGCGGGAGAATACGAGCAGTACTTC
V: TRBV4-2; size: NA; D: TRBD1; J: TRBJ1-6; CDR3: CASSQDTRTGPNSPLHF; DNA: TGTGCCAGCAGCCAAGATACTAGGACAGGGCCGAATTCACCCCTCCACTTT
V: TRBV6-1; size: NA; D: NA; J: TRBJ2-7; CDR3: CASSDWGYEQYF; DNA: TGTGCCAGCAGTGATTGGGGCTACGAGCAGTACTTC
V: TRBV27; size: NA; D: TRBD1; J: TRBJ1-2; CDR3: CASSLSTGGRYGYTF; DNA: TGTGCCAGCAGTTTAAGTACAGGGGGGCGCTATGGCTACACCTTC
V: TRBV19; size: NA; D: NA; J: TRBJ2-1; CDR3: CASKGFSSYNEQFF; DNA: TGTGCCTCAAAAGGCTTCAGCTCCTACAATGAGCAGTTCTTC
V: TRBV4-2; size: NA; D: NA; J: TRBJ1-2; CDR3: CASSQGGEGSYGYTF; DNA: TGTGCCAGCAGCCAAGGGGGCGAGGGAAGCTATGGCTACACCTTC
V: TRBV9; size: NA; D: NA; J: TRBJ2-3; CDR3: CASSVRDTDTQYF; DNA: TGTGCCAGCAGCGTCAGGGATACAGATACGCAGTATTTT
V: TRBV7-8; size: once; D: NA; J: TRBJ1-2; CDR3: CASSLSNRDGYTF; DNA: TGTGCCAGCAGCTTATCAAACAGGGATGGCTACACCTTC
V: TRBV28; size: NA; D: NA; J: TRBJ1-1; CDR3: CASSLSTPDKAGRDTEAFF; DNA: TGTGCCAGCAGTTTAAGTACGCCTGACAAGGCCGGGAGGGACACTGAAGCTTTCTTT
V: TRBV18; size: NA; D: TRBD1; J: TRBJ2-7; CDR3: CASSPTGGWQYF; DNA: TGTGCCAGCTCACCTACAGGGGGCTGGCAGTACTTC
V: TRBV19; size: few; D: NA; J: TRBJ1-5; CDR3: CASSILGTGQNQPQHF; DNA: TGTGCCAGTAGTATACTCGGGACGGGCCAAAATCAGCCCCAGCATTTT
V: TRBV6-5; size: NA; D: TRBD2; J: TRBJ2-3; CDR3: CASSTLAGRTDTQYF; DNA: TGTGCCAGCAGCACTCTAGCGGGACGCACAGATACGCAGTATTTT
V: TRBV11-2; size: medium-sized; D: NA; J: TRBJ2-7; CDR3: CASSLGRYEQYF; DNA: TGTGCCAGCAGCTTAGGAAGATACGAGCAGTACTTC
V: TRBV7-9; size: NA; D: NA; J: TRBJ2-7; CDR3: CASSVDLNYEQYF; DNA: TGTGCCAGCAGCGTTGACTTAAATTACGAGCAGTACTTC
V: TRBV28; size: NA; D: NA; J: TRBJ1-2; CDR3: CASRSGVYYGYTF; DNA: TGTGCCAGCCGATCAGGGGTTTACTATGGCTACACCTTC
V: TRBV13; size: NA; D: NA; J: TRBJ1-1; CDR3: CASSRWLGAGESAEAFF; DNA: TGTGCCAGCAGCCGATGGCTGGGCGCAGGGGAATCCGCTGAAGCTTTCTTT
V: TRBV28; size: NA; D: TRBD2; J: TRBJ2-7; CDR3: CASSLTGGRKMGDF; DNA: TGTGCCAGCAGTTTAACTGGCGGGAGAAAGATGGGGGACTTC
V: TRBV11-2; size: NA; D: NA; J: TRBJ1-1; CDR3: CASSLEFRVPTEAFF; DNA: TGTGCCAGCAGCCTGGAATTCAGAGTCCCAACTGAAGCTTTCTTT
V: TRBV6-5; size: NA; D: NA; J: TRBJ2-1; CDR3: CASGWGKRALEQFF; DNA: TGTGCCAGCGGCTGGGGGAAGCGGGCTCTTGAGCAGTTCTTC
V: TRBV7-8; size: NA; D: TRBD1; J: TRBJ1-6; CDR3: CASSRVGQGINSPLHF; DNA: TGTGCCAGCAGCCGGGTAGGACAGGGCATCAATTCACCCCTCCACTTT
V: TRBV5-1; size: NA; D: NA; J: TRBJ2-5; CDR3: CASSSSGLETQYF; DNA: TGCGCCAGCAGCTCCTCAGGGTTGGAGACCCAGTACTTC
V: TRBV6-1; size: few; D: NA; J: TRBJ2-7; CDR3: CASSFRGAGEQYF; DNA: TGTGCCAGCAGTTTTCGGGGGGCGGGCGAGCAGTACTTC
V: TRBV5-1; size: NA; D: TRBD1; J: TRBJ2-7; CDR3: CASSQGQGHYEQYF; DNA: TGCGCCAGCAGCCAGGGACAGGGGCACTACGAGCAGTACTTC
V: TRBV2; size: NA; D: NA; J: TRBJ2-5; CDR3: CASSEIGSQETQYF; DNA: TGTGCCAGCAGTGAAATTGGCAGCCAAGAGACCCAGTACTTC
V: TRBV5-1; size: NA; D: TRBD2; J: TRBJ2-1; CDR3: CASSAYSSGTSLNEQFF; DNA: TGCGCCAGCAGCGCGTACTCATCCGGGACTAGCCTAAATGAGCAGTTCTTC
V: TRBV27; size: NA; D: TRBD1; J: TRBJ2-7; CDR3: CASSSPGQGASYEQYF; DNA: TGTGCCAGCAGTTCCCCTGGACAGGGGGCTTCCTACGAGCAGTACTTC
V: TRBV7-9; size: NA; D: TRBD1; J: TRBJ2-7; CDR3: CASSTGQTYEQYF; DNA: TGTGCCAGCAGCACGGGACAGACCTACGAGCAGTACTTC
V: TRBV18; size: NA; D: NA; J: TRBJ2-7; CDR3: CASSPGENLDEQYF; DNA: TGTGCCAGCTCACCAGGGGAGAATCTGGACGAGCAGTACTTC
V: TRBV7-7; size: NA; D: TRBD2; J: TRBJ2-2; CDR3: CASSPLAGGRTGELFF; DNA: TGTGCCAGCAGCCCTCTAGCGGGAGGACGCACCGGGGAGCTGTTTTTT
V: TRBV27; size: NA; D: NA; J: TRBJ2-7; CDR3: CASSETVSHYEQYF; DNA: TGTGCCAGCAGTGAAACGGTATCACATTACGAGCAGTACTTC
V: TRBV27; size: NA; D: NA; J: TRBJ1-2; CDR3: CASSQGPYYGYTF; DNA: TGTGCCAGCAGTCAGGGCCCGTACTATGGCTACACCTTC
V: TRBV27; size: NA; D: NA; J: TRBJ2-4; CDR3: CASSRGGHLAKNIQYF; DNA: TGTGCCAGCAGTAGAGGTGGACATTTAGCCAAAAACATTCAGTACTTC
V: TRBV7-8; size: few; D: TRBD1; J: TRBJ1-2; CDR3: CASSTYGAPDRGDGYTF; DNA: TGTGCCAGCAGCACCTACGGGGCCCCAGACAGGGGTGATGGCTACACCTTC
V: TRBV7-9; size: NA; D: NA; J: TRBJ2-7; CDR3: CASSPQGQGSPLEQYF; DNA: TGTGCCAGCAGCCCCCAAGGGCAGGGGAGCCCTCTCGAGCAGTACTTC
V: TRBV7-9; size: NA; D: TRBD2; J: TRBJ2-1; CDR3: CASSPATSGAYNEQFF; DNA: TGTGCCAGCAGTCCTGCGACTAGCGGGGCTTACAATGAGCAGTTCTTC
V: TRBV4-1; size: NA; D: NA; J: TRBJ1-3; CDR3: CASSQEGLPANGNTIYF; DNA: TGCGCCAGCAGCCAAGAAGGTCTACCGGCGAACGGAAACACCATATATTTT
V: TRBV28; size: NA; D: NA; J: TRBJ1-5; CDR3: CASSSPRSGSNQPQHF; DNA: TGTGCCAGCAGCTCCCCTCGGTCAGGTAGCAATCAGCCCCAGCATTTT
V: TRBV10-1; size: NA; D: NA; J: TRBJ2-4; CDR3: CASSGGSKNIQYF; DNA: TGCGCCAGCAGTGGGGGGTCCAAAAACATTCAGTACTTC
V: TRBV19; size: NA; D: TRBD1; J: TRBJ1-1; CDR3: CASSPRDRGQRGTEAFF; DNA: TGTGCCAGTAGTCCCCGGGACAGGGGGCAAAGAGGCACTGAAGCTTTCTTT
V: TRBV12-5; size: NA; D: TRBD2; J: TRBJ2-1; CDR3: CASGLASSGRARDEQFF; DNA: TGTGCTAGTGGTTTGGCCTCTAGCGGGAGGGCGCGGGATGAGCAGTTCTTC
V: TRBV4-1; size: once; D: TRBD1; J: TRBJ1-4; CDR3: CASSQDGQGDEKLFF; DNA: TGCGCCAGCAGCCAAGACGGACAGGGGGATGAAAAACTGTTTTTT